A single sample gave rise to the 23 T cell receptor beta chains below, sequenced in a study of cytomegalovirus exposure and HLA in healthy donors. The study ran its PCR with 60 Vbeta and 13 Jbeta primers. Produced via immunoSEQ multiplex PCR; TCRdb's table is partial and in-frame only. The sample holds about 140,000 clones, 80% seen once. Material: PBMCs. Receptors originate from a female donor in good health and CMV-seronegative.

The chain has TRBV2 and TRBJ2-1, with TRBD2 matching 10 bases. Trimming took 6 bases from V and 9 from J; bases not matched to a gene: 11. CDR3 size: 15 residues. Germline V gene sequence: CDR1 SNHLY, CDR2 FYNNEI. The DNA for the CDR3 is TGTGCCAGCAGCCCAGGACTAGCGGCCCGCGCTGAGCAGTTCTTC. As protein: CASSPGLAARAEQFF.

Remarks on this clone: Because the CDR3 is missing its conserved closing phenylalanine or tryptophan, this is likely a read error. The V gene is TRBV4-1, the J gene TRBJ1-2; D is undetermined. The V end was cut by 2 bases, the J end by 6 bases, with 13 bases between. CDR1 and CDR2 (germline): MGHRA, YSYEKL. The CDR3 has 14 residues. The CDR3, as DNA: TGCGCCAGCAGCCAATCCCAGGTATCAAATGGCTACACCGTC. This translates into CASSQSQVSNGYTV.

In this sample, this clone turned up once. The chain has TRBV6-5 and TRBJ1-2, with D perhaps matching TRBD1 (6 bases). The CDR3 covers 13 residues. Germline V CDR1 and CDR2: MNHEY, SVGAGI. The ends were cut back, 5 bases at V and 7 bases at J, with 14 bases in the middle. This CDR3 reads CASSMDSTGGYTF. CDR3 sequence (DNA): TGTGCCAGCAGTATGGACAGTACGGGTGGCTACACCTTC.

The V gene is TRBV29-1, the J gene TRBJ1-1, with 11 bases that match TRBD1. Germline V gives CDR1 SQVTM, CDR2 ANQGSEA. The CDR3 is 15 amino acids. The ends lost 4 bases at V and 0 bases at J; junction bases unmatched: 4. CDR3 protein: CSVGTGGKLNTEAFF. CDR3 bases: TGCAGCGTTGGGACAGGGGGCAAACTGAACACTGAAGCTTTCTTT.

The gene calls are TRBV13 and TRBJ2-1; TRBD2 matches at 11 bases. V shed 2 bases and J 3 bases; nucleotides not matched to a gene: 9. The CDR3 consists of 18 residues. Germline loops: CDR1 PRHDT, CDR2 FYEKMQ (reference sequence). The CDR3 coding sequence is TGTGCCAGCAGCTTAACGCCGGTACTAGCGGGAGACTACAATGAGCAGTTCTTC. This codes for CASSLTPVLAGDYNEQFF.

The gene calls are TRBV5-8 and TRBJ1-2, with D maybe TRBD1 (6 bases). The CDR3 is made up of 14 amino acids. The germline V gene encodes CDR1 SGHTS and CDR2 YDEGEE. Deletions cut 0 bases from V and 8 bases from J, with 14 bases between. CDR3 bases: TGTGCCAGCAGCTTGGTGGGGGCAGCGATAGGCTACACCTTC. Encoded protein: CASSLVGAAIGYTF.

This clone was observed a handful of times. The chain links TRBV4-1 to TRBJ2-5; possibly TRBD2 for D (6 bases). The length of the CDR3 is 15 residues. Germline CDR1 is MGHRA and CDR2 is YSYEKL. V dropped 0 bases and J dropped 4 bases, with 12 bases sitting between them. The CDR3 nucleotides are TGCGCCAGCAGCCAAGATTTCCTGGGAGGAGAGACCCAGTACTTC. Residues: CASSQDFLGGETQYF.

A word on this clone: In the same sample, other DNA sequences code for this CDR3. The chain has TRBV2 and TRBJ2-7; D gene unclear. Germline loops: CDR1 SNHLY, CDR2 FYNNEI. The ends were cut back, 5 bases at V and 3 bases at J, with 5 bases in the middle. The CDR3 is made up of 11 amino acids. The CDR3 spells CASSFSYEQYF. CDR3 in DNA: TGTGCCAGCAGTTTCAGCTACGAGCAGTACTTC.

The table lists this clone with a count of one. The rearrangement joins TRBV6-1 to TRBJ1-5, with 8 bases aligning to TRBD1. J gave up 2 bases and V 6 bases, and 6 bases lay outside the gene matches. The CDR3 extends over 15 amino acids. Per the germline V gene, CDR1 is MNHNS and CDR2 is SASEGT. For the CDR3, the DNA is TGTGCCAGCAGAACCGCAGGGGGCGGCAATCAGCCCCAGCATTTT. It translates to CASRTAGGGNQPQHF.

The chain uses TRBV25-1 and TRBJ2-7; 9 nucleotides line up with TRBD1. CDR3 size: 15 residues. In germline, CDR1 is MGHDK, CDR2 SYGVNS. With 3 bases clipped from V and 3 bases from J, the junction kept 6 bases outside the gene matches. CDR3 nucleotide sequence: TGTGCCAGCAGTGATAAGGGACAGGGCTACTACGAGCAGTACTTC. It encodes CASSDKGQGYYEQYF.

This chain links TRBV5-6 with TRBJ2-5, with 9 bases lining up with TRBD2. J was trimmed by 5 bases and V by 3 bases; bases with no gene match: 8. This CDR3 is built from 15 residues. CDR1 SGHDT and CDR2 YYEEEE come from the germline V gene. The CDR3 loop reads CASSSWTSVLETQYF. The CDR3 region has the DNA TGTGCCAGCAGCTCATGGACTAGCGTACTGGAGACCCAGTACTTC.

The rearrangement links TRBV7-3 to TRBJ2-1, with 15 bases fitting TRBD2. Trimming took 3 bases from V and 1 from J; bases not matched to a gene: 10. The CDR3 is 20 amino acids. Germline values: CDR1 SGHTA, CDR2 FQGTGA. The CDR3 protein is CASSLPAEGLAGGSYNEQFF. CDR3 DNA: TGTGCCAGCAGCTTGCCCGCCGAGGGACTAGCGGGAGGTTCCTACAATGAGCAGTTCTTC.

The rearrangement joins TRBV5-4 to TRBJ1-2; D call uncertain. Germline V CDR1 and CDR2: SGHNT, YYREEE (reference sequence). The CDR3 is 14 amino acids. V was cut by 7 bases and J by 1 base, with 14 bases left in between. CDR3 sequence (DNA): TGTGCCAGCGCGCCCTGGGAGCTTAACTATGGCTACACCTTC. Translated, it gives CASAPWELNYGYTF.

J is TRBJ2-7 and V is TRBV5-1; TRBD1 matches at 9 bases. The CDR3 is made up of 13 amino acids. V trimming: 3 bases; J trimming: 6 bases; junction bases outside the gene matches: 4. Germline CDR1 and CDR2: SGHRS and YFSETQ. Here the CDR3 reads CASSSDRGGEQYF. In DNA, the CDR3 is TGCGCCAGCAGCTCGGACAGGGGCGGCGAGCAGTACTTC.

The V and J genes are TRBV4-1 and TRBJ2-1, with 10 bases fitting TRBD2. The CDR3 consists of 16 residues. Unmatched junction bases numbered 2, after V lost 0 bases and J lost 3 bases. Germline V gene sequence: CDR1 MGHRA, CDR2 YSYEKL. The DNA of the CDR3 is TGCGCCAGCAGCCAAGATGTAGCGGGGGGCTACAATGAGCAGTTCTTC. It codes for CASSQDVAGGYNEQFF.

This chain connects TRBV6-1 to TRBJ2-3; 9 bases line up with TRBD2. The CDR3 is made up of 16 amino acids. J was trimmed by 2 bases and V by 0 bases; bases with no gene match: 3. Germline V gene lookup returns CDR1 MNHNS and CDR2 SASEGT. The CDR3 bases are TGTGCCAGCAGTGAAGCCAGCGGGAGGCTCACAGATACGCAGTATTTT. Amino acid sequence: CASSEASGRLTDTQYF.

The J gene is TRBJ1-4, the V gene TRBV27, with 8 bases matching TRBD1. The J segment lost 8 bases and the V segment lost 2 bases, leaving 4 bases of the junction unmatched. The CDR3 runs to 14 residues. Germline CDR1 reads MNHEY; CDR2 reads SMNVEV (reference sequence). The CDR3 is CASSLGQGAEKLFF. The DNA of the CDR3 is TGTGCCAGCAGTTTAGGGCAGGGGGCAGAAAAACTGTTTTTT.

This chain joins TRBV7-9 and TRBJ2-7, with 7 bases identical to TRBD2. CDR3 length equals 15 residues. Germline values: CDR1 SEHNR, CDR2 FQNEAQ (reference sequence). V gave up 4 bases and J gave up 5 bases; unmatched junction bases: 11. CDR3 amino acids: CASSSPEAGMHEQYF. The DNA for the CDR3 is TGTGCCAGCAGCTCGCCCGAAGCGGGAATGCACGAGCAGTACTTC.

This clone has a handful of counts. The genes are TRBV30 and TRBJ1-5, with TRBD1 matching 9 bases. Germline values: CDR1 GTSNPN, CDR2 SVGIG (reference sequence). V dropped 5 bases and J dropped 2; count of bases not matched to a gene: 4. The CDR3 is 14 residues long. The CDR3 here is CAWGDRVGNQPQHF. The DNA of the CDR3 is TGTGCCTGGGGGGACAGGGTCGGCAATCAGCCCCAGCATTTT.

The CDR3 reads CASSQEGSGRVTDTQYF. The CDR3 DNA is TGCGCCAGCAGCCAAGAGGGGAGCGGGAGGGTCACAGATACGCAGTATTTT. The V call is TRBV4-1, the J call TRBJ2-3; 10 bases align to TRBD2. CDR1 and CDR2 (germline): MGHRA, YSYEKL. This CDR3 is built from 17 residues. The ends lost 0 bases at V and 2 bases at J; junction bases unmatched: 5.

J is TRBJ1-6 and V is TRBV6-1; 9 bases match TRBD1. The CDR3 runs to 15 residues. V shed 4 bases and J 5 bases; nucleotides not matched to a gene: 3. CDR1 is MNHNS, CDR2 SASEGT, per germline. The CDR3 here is CASSGRQGDNSPLHF. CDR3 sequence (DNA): TGTGCCAGCAGTGGCCGACAGGGGGATAATTCACCCCTCCACTTT.

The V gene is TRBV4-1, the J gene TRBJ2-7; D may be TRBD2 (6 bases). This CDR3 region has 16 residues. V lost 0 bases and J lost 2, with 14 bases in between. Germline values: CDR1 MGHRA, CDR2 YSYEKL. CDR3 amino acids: CASSQEGLAHTYEQYF. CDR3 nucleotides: TGCGCCAGCAGCCAAGAGGGTCTAGCGCATACCTACGAGCAGTACTTC.

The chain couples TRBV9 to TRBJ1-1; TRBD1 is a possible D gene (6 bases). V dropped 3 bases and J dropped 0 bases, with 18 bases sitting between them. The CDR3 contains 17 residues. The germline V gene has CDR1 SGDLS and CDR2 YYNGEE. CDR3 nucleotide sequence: TGTGCCAGCAGCGGGAATCTATGGGACACCATGAACACTGAAGCTTTCTTT. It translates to CASSGNLWDTMNTEAFF. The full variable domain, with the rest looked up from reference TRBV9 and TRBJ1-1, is DSGVTQTPKHLITATGQRVTLRCSPRSGDLSVYWYQQSLDQGLQFLIQYYNGEERAKGNILERFSAQQFPDLHSELNLSSLELGDSALYFCASSGNLWDTMNTEAFFGQGTRLTVV.